A selection of T cell receptor beta chains follows, all from one sample in a study of response to subunit inactivated influenza vaccine. TCRdb fed the RT-PCR reads into MiXCR, producing one record per CDR3 protein. The data hold around 480,000 distinct CDR3 sequences, with approximately 10% observed a single time. The input for sequencing was PBMCs from blood, taken 40 to 50 days after vaccination. These receptors were obtained from a man aged 45 to 65 who received an inactivated influenza vaccine. The CDR3 runs from the conserved cysteine through the conserved F or W. Fields, in order: J gene, clone size, V gene, D gene, CDR3 protein, CDR3 DNA. The D gene is left open where the match is weak. Where a row states a size, it is once, few, many or the class of an expanded clone; other rows omit it.

J: TRBJ1-1; size: -; V: TRBV7-6; D: -; CDR3: CASSPLGLSSEAFF; DNA: TGTGCCAGCAGTCCGTTGGGGTTATCGTCCGAGGCTTTCTTT
J: TRBJ2-7; size: many; V: TRBV24-1; D: TRBD2; CDR3: CATSPSGGNSYEQYF; DNA: TGTGCCACCAGCCCCTCGGGAGGGAACTCCTACGAGCAGTACTTC
J: TRBJ2-7; size: many; V: TRBV7-8; D: TRBD1; CDR3: CASNPHGQGVYEQYF; DNA: TGTGCCAGCAACCCCCATGGGCAGGGGGTCTACGAGCAGTACTTC
J: TRBJ1-2; size: -; V: TRBV20-1; D: TRBD1; CDR3: CKMGQGADGYTF; DNA: TGCAAAATGGGACAGGGGGCAGATGGCTACACCTTC
J: TRBJ2-1; size: few; V: TRBV7-9; D: -; CDR3: CASSFSTSPMKQFF; DNA: TGTGCCAGCAGCTTTTCTACCAGTCCAATGAAGCAGTTCTTC
J: TRBJ2-7; size: -; V: TRBV11-2; D: -; CDR3: CASSPGTGNPSGNPYEQYF; DNA: TGTGCCAGCAGCCCCGGGACAGGGAATCCTAGCGGGAACCCCTACGAGCAGTACTTC
J: TRBJ2-5; size: -; V: TRBV7-9; D: -; CDR3: CASSPLPGPSGEETQYF; DNA: TGTGCCAGCAGCCCTCTTCCGGGTCCCAGTGGGGAAGAGACCCAGTACTTC
J: TRBJ1-2; size: few; V: TRBV7-9; D: TRBD1; CDR3: CTSSQGTGDTDGYTF; DNA: TGTACCAGCAGCCAAGGGACAGGGGATACGGATGGCTACACCTTC
J: TRBJ1-2; size: few; V: TRBV7-9; D: -; CDR3: CASSPRASDGYTF; DNA: TGTGCCAGCAGCCCCAGGGCGTCGGATGGCTACACCTTC
J: TRBJ2-6; size: -; V: TRBV7-9; D: -; CDR3: CASSPGVSGANVLTF; DNA: TGTGCCAGCAGTCCGGGAGTCTCTGGGGCCAACGTCCTGACTTTC
J: TRBJ2-5; size: few; V: TRBV10-3; D: TRBD1; CDR3: CAVKGNTGDQETQYF; DNA: TGTGCCGTCAAGGGGAATACAGGGGACCAAGAGACCCAGTACTTC
J: TRBJ1-3; size: few; V: TRBV7-6; D: -; CDR3: CASRPGAGNTIYF; DNA: TGTGCCAGCAGACCGGGGGCTGGAAACACCATATATTTT
J: TRBJ1-1; size: -; V: TRBV27; D: -; CDR3: CASSWGGDTEAFF; DNA: TGTGCCAGCAGCTGGGGGGGGGACACTGAAGCTTTCTTT
J: TRBJ2-4; size: many; V: TRBV9; D: -; CDR3: CASSVGGLRNIQYF; DNA: TGTGCCAGCAGCGTAGGGGGACTGCGGAACATTCAGTACTTC
J: TRBJ2-5; size: few; V: TRBV28; D: TRBD1; CDR3: CASSLIGTGQETQYF; DNA: TGTGCCAGCAGTCTTATCGGGACAGGGCAAGAGACCCAGTACTTC
J: TRBJ1-5; size: -; V: TRBV15; D: TRBD1; CDR3: CATSRQGNSNQPQHF; DNA: TGTGCCACCAGCCGACAGGGAAATAGCAATCAGCCCCAGCATTTT
J: TRBJ2-5; size: many; V: TRBV20-1; D: TRBD2; CDR3: CSARRPSGKETQYF; DNA: TGCAGTGCTAGAAGGCCTAGCGGTAAGGAGACCCAGTACTTC
J: TRBJ2-3; size: many; V: TRBV12-3/TRBV12-4; D: TRBD1; CDR3: CASSSTGRTDTQYF; DNA: TGTGCCAGCAGTTCGACAGGGCGTACAGATACGCAGTATTTT
J: TRBJ2-7; size: -; V: TRBV3-1; D: -; CDR3: CASSQDVRTYEQYF; DNA: TGTGCCAGCAGCCAAGATGTACGAACCTACGAGCAGTACTTC
J: TRBJ2-5; size: -; V: TRBV11-3; D: TRBD1; CDR3: CASSYKSGTGETQYF; DNA: TGTGCCAGCAGCTATAAGTCCGGGACAGGGGAGACCCAGTACTTC
J: TRBJ2-7; size: -; V: TRBV10-2; D: TRBD2; CDR3: CASTLAGARAYEQYF; DNA: TGCGCCAGCACGCTAGCGGGAGCTCGGGCCTACGAGCAGTACTTC
J: TRBJ2-3; size: -; V: TRBV4-3; D: TRBD1; CDR3: CASSARDRSTDTQYF; DNA: TGCGCCAGCAGTGCGCGGGACAGGAGCACAGATACGCAGTATTTT
J: TRBJ2-3; size: -; V: TRBV10-2; D: TRBD2; CDR3: CASSESKRAGGTDTQYF; DNA: TGCGCCAGCAGTGAGTCGAAGCGAGCGGGGGGCACAGATACGCAGTATTTT
J: TRBJ2-3; size: once; V: TRBV7-6; D: -; CDR3: CASSLASGEITDTQYF; DNA: TGTGCCAGCAGCTTAGCTTCAGGGGAAATCACAGATACGCAGTATTTT
J: TRBJ2-3; size: few; V: TRBV3-1; D: TRBD2; CDR3: CASRAGPSATQYF; DNA: TGTGCCAGTCGAGCGGGGCCTTCGGCTACGCAGTATTTT
J: TRBJ1-1; size: -; V: TRBV7-8; D: -; CDR3: CASSLEGSVNTEAFF; DNA: TGTGCCAGCAGCTTAGAGGGCAGTGTGAACACTGAAGCTTTCTTT
J: TRBJ2-7; size: many; V: TRBV12-3/TRBV12-4; D: -; CDR3: CASTSPLGDEEQYF; DNA: TGTGCCAGCACCTCTCCTTTGGGTGACGAAGAGCAGTACTTC
J: TRBJ2-3; size: -; V: TRBV4-1; D: TRBD1; CDR3: CASKPVGQGRHTQYF; DNA: TGCGCCAGCAAACCCGTAGGACAGGGGAGGCATACGCAGTATTTT
J: TRBJ2-3; size: few; V: TRBV10-3; D: -; CDR3: CAISELASSDTQYF; DNA: TGTGCCATCAGTGAGTTGGCTAGTTCTGATACGCAGTATTTT
J: TRBJ2-7; size: few; V: TRBV29-1; D: -; CDR3: CSVERQNSYEQYF; DNA: TGCAGCGTTGAAAGACAGAACTCCTACGAGCAGTACTTC
J: TRBJ2-7; size: -; V: TRBV28; D: -; CDR3: CASSFTASSYEQYF; DNA: TGTGCCAGCAGTTTTACGGCTAGCTCCTACGAGCAGTACTTC
J: TRBJ2-5; size: -; V: TRBV7-9; D: -; CDR3: CASSAYSIQETQYF; DNA: TGTGCCAGCAGCGCGTACAGCATCCAAGAGACCCAGTACTTC
J: TRBJ2-1; size: many; V: TRBV5-1; D: TRBD2; CDR3: CASSLAAASGGYNEQFF; DNA: TGCGCCAGCAGCTTGGCCGCGGCTAGCGGGGGCTACAATGAGCAGTTCTTC
J: TRBJ2-7; size: many; V: TRBV5-5; D: TRBD1; CDR3: CASSVAGTGYEQYF; DNA: TGTGCCAGCAGCGTAGCCGGGACAGGTTACGAGCAGTACTTC
J: TRBJ2-7; size: -; V: TRBV7-2; D: TRBD2; CDR3: CASSRATGTSYEQYF; DNA: TGTGCCAGCAGTAGAGCTACCGGGACTAGCTACGAGCAGTACTTC
J: TRBJ2-7; size: few; V: TRBV5-1; D: -; CDR3: CASSRDIYSYEQYF; DNA: TGCGCCAGCAGCCGTGACATTTACTCCTACGAGCAGTACTTC
J: TRBJ1-1; size: -; V: TRBV15; D: -; CDR3: CATSSPGKTEAFF; DNA: TGTGCCACCAGCAGCCCAGGGAAGACTGAAGCTTTCTTT
J: TRBJ2-1; size: few; V: TRBV6-5; D: -; CDR3: CASSYSGEVAYNEQFF; DNA: TGTGCCAGCAGTTACTCGGGCGAAGTGGCCTACAATGAGCAGTTCTTC
J: TRBJ2-7; size: few; V: TRBV7-8; D: TRBD2; CDR3: CASSSGLVGEQYF; DNA: TGTGCCAGCAGTTCGGGACTAGTCGGCGAGCAGTACTTC
J: TRBJ2-1; size: few; V: TRBV20-1; D: -; CDR3: CSAPGTTDYNEQFF; DNA: TGCAGTGCCCCCGGGACAACAGACTACAATGAGCAGTTCTTC
J: TRBJ2-2; size: few; V: TRBV6-5; D: TRBD2; CDR3: CASSYSLAAGELFF; DNA: TGTGCCAGCAGTTATTCACTAGCGGCCGGGGAGCTGTTTTTT
J: TRBJ1-1; size: many; V: TRBV7-9; D: -; CDR3: CASRSEAEAFF; DNA: TGTGCCAGCAGGTCCGAGGCTGAAGCTTTCTTT
J: TRBJ1-6; size: many; V: TRBV10-3; D: TRBD1; CDR3: CATKRTGNNSPLHF; DNA: TGTGCCACAAAGAGGACAGGGAATAATTCACCCCTCCACTTT
J: TRBJ2-1; size: many; V: TRBV20-1; D: TRBD2; CDR3: CSASLLAGVNEQFF; DNA: TGCAGTGCTAGTCTCCTAGCGGGAGTTAATGAGCAGTTCTTC
J: TRBJ2-1; size: many; V: TRBV29-1; D: -; CDR3: CSVVRGRYGEQFF; DNA: TGCAGCGTTGTTCGGGGACGTTATGGAGAGCAGTTCTTC
J: TRBJ1-1; size: few; V: TRBV5-1; D: -; CDR3: CASSYGQRNTEAFF; DNA: TGCGCCAGCAGCTACGGACAAAGGAACACTGAAGCTTTCTTT
J: TRBJ2-5; size: few; V: TRBV7-9; D: -; CDR3: CASSTPQQETQYF; DNA: TGTGCCAGCAGCACCCCTCAACAAGAGACCCAGTACTTC
J: TRBJ2-5; size: -; V: TRBV5-1; D: TRBD2; CDR3: CASSSGTLGGRGQETQYF; DNA: TGCGCCAGCAGCTCAGGGACTCTCGGAGGGAGGGGCCAAGAGACCCAGTACTTC
J: TRBJ2-2; size: few; V: TRBV12-3/TRBV12-4; D: TRBD1; CDR3: CASSRRQGPNTGELFF; DNA: TGTGCCAGCAGCCGTAGACAGGGCCCGAACACCGGGGAGCTGTTTTTT
J: TRBJ2-1; size: many; V: TRBV28; D: -; CDR3: CASSLAPPGWEQFF; DNA: TGTGCCAGCAGTTTAGCCCCCCCCGGGTGGGAGCAGTTCTTC
J: TRBJ2-1; size: many; V: TRBV2; D: -; CDR3: CATDTGLGYNEQFF; DNA: TGTGCCACCGATACAGGGTTGGGCTACAATGAGCAGTTCTTC
J: TRBJ2-5; size: -; V: TRBV10-3; D: TRBD2; CDR3: CAIGGGEMETQYF; DNA: TGTGCCATCGGCGGGGGGGAAATGGAGACCCAGTACTTC